One and the same sample provided the 4 T cell receptor beta chains below, sequenced in a study of control samples from healthy donors and cancer patients. TCRdb's table, derived via immunoSEQ multiplex PCR, lists solely in-frame clones and lacks some. The profile covers over 100,000 clones, with about 93% appearing a single time and about 2.5% taken by the ten largest. The sample was blood. These receptors all stem from a man aged 40-55 years in good health.

The chain uses TRBV5-4 and TRBJ2-7, with D unresolved. There are 15 residues in the CDR3. Germline V CDR1 and CDR2: SGHNT, YYREEE (reference sequence). The V gene lost 3 bases and the J gene lost 4 bases, with 17 bases spanning the gap. The CDR3 spells CASSYGSESLYEQYF. In DNA form, the CDR3 reads TGTGCCAGCAGCTACGGATCCGAAAGTTTATACGAGCAGTACTTC.

The table lists this clone with a count of one. This chain connects TRBV2 to TRBJ2-6; weak D call: TRBD1 (5 bases). There are 14 residues in the CDR3. The V gene's germline CDR1 is SNHLY and CDR2 FYNNEI. V gave up 5 bases and J gave up 2 bases, with 7 bases separating them. CDR3 DNA sequence: TGTGCCAGCAGTCAGGGTGCTGGGGCCAACGTCCTGACTTTC. Protein sequence: CASSQGAGANVLTF.

The genes are TRBV2 and TRBJ2-1; the D is unclear. The CDR3 consists of 13 residues. Between the trimmed V and J ends, which lost 1 base and 3 bases, there was a span of 4 bases. The germline V gene has CDR1 SNHLY and CDR2 FYNNEI. CDR3 in amino acids: CASSEVGYNEQFF. The CDR3 coding sequence is TGTGCCAGCAGTGAAGTCGGCTACAATGAGCAGTTCTTC.

The chain couples TRBV19 to TRBJ1-3; D call uncertain. The CDR3 length is 16 residues. The germline V gene has CDR1 LNHDA and CDR2 SQIVND (reference sequence). The V gene lost 5 bases and the J gene lost 0 bases, with 14 bases spanning the gap. The CDR3: CASSLYVTYSGNTIYF. The CDR3 coding sequence is TGTGCCAGTAGTCTATACGTAACCTACTCTGGAAACACCATATATTTT.